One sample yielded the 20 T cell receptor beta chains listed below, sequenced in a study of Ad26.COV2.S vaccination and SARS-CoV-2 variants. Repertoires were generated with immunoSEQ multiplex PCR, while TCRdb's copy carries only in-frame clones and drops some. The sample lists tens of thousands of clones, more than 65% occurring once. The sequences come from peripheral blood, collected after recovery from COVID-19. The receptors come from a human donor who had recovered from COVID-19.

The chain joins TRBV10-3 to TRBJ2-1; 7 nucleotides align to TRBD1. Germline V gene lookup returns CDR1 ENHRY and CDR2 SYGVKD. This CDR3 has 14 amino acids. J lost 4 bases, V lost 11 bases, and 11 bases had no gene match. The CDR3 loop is CAVERGRGYNEQFF. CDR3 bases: TGTGCCGTTGAAAGGGGGCGCGGGTACAATGAGCAGTTCTTC.

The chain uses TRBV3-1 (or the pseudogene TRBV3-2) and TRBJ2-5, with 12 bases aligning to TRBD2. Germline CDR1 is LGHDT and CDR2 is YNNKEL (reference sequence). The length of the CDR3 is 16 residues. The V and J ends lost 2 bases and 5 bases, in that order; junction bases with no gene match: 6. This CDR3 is CASSQTLAGGRETQYF. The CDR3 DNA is TGTGCCAGCAGCCAAACCCTAGCGGGAGGGCGGGAGACCCAGTACTTC.

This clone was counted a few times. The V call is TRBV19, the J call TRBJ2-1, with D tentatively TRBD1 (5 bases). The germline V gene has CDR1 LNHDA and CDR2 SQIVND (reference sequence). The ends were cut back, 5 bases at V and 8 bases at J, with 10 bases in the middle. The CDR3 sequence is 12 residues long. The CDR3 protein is CASSPGWDEQFF. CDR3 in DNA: TGTGCCAGTAGTCCAGGGTGGGATGAGCAGTTCTTC.

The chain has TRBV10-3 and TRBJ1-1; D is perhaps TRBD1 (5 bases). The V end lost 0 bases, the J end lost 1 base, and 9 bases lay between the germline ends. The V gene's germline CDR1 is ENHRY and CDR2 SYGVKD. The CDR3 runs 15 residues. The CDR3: CAISESRDGNTEAFF. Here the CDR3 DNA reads TGTGCCATCAGTGAGTCCCGGGACGGGAACACTGAAGCTTTCTTT.

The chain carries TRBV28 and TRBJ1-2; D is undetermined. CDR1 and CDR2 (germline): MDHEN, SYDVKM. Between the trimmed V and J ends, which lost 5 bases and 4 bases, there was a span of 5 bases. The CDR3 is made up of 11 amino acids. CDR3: CASSIPYGYTF. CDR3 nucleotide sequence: TGTGCCAGCAGTATTCCCTATGGCTACACCTTC.

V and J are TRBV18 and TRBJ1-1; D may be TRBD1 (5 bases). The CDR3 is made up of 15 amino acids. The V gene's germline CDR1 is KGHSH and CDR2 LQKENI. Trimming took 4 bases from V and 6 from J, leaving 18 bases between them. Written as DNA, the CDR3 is TGTGCCAGCTCACGAGAGGGGAGAGCGGTAGCTGAAGCTTTCTTT. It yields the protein CASSREGRAVAEAFF. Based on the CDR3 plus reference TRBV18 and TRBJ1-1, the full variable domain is NAGVMQNPRHLVRRRGQEARLRCSPMKGHSHVYWYRQLPEEGLKFMVYLQKENIIDESGMPKERFSAEFPKEGPSILRIQQVVRGDSAAYFCASSREGRAVAEAFFGQGTRLTVV.

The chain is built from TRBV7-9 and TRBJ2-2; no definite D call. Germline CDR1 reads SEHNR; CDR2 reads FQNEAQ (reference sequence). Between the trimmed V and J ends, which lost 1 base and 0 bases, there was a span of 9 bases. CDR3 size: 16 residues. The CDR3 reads CASSLGSVANTGELFF. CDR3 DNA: TGTGCCAGCAGCTTAGGATCGGTGGCGAACACCGGGGAGCTGTTTTTT.

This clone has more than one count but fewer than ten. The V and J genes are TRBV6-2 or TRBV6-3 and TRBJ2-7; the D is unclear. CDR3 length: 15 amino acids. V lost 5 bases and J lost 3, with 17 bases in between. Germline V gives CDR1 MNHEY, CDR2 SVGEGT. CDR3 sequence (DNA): TGTGCCAGCAGTCTCCGGTCCTCGACGTTCTACGAGCAGTACTTC. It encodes CASSLRSSTFYEQYF.

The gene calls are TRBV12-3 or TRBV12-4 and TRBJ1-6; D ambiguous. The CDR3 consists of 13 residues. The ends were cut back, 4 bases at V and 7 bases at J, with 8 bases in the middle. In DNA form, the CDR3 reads TGTGCCAGCAGTTCAACAGCGAATTCACCCCTCCACTTT. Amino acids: CASSSTANSPLHF.

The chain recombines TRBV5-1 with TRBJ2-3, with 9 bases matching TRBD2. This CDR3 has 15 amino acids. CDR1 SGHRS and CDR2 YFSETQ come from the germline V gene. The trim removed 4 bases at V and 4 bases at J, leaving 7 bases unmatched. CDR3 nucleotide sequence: TGCGCCAGCAGCAATAGCGGGAGAGGCTCAGATACGCAGTATTTT. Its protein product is CASSNSGRGSDTQYF.

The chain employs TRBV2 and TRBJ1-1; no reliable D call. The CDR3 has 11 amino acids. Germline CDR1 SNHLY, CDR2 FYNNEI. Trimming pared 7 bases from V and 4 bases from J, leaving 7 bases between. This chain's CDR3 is CASTTSTEAFF. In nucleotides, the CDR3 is TGTGCCAGCACCACATCCACTGAAGCTTTCTTT.

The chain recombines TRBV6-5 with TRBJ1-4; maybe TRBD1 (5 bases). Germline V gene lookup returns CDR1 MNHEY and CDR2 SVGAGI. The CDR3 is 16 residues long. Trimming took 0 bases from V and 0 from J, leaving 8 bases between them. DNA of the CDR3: TGTGCCAGCAGTTACTCGGGACCAGCAACTAATGAAAAACTGTTTTTT. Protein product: CASSYSGPATNEKLFF.

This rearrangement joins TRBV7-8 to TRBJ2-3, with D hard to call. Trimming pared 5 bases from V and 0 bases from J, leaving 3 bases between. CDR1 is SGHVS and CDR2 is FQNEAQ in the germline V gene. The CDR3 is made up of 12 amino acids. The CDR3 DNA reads TGTGCCAGCAGCCTAAGCACAGATACGCAGTATTTT. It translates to CASSLSTDTQYF. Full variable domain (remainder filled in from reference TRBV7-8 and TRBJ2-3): GAGVSQSPRYKVAKRGQDVALRCDPISGHVSLFWYQQALGQGPEFLTYFQNEAQLDKSGLPSDRFFAERPEGSVSTLKIQRTQQEDSAVYLCASSLSTDTQYFGPGTRLTVL.

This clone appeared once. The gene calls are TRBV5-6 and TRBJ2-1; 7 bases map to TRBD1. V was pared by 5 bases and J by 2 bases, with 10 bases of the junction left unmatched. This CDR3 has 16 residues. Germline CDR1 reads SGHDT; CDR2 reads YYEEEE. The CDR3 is CASRKFRDSPYNEQFF. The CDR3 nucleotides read TGTGCCAGCAGGAAATTCCGGGACAGCCCCTACAATGAGCAGTTCTTC.

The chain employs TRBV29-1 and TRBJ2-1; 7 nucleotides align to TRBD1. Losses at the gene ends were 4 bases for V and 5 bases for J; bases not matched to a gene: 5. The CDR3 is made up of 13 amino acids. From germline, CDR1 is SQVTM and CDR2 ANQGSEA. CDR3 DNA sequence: TGCAGCGTTGTTGAGGGGGCTGACAATGAGCAGTTCTTC. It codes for CSVVEGADNEQFF.

The CDR3 DNA sequence: TGTGCCACCAGTGATCTAGGGGTTAATCAGCCCCAGCATTTT. Protein: CATSDLGVNQPQHF. This chain uses TRBV24-1 with TRBJ1-5; D is possibly TRBD1 (5 bases). The V gene lost 3 bases and the J gene lost 4 bases, with 9 bases spanning the gap. The germline V gene has CDR1 KGHDR and CDR2 SFDVKD. This CDR3 has 14 amino acids.

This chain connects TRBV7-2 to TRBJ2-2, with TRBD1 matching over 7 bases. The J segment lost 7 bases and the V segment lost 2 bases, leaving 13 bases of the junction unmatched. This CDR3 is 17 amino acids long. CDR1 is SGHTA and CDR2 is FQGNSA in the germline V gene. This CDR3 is CASSLSRGGTAGGELFF. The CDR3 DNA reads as TGTGCCAGCAGCTTAAGCCGAGGGGGCACGGCAGGCGGGGAGCTGTTTTTT.

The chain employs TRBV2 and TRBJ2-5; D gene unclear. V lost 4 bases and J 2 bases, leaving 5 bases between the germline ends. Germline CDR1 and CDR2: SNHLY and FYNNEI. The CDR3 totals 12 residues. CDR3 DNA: TGTGCCAGCAGTGCCGGGCAAGAGACCCAGTACTTC. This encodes CASSAGQETQYF.

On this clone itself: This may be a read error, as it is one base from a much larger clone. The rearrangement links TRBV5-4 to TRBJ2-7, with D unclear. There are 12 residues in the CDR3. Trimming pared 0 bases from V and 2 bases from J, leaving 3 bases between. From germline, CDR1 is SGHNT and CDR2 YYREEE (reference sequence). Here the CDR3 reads CASSLAAYEQYF. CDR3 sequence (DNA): TGTGCCAGCAGCTTGGCGGCCTACGAGCAGTACTTC.

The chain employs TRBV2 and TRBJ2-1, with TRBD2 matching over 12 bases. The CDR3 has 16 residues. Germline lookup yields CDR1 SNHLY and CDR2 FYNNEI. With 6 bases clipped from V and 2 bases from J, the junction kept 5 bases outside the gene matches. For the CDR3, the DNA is TGTGCCAGCAGCGCGACTAGCGGGGGCCCCTACAATGAGCAGTTCTTC. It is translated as CASSATSGGPYNEQFF.